Given below is one T cell receptor (beta chain) in context. This record belongs to a study of cytomegalovirus exposure and HLA in healthy donors. PCR amplification relied on 60 Vbeta primers (plus 13 Jbeta primers). Sequenced by immunoSEQ multiplex PCR; TCRdb stores in-frame clones only, minus some. Of 100,000 to 150,000 clones listed, approximately 84% were seen once; the top ten hold about 2.9%. V dropped 11 bases and J dropped 1; count of bases not matched to a gene: 10. Germline assignment: CDR1 SNHLY and CDR2 FYNNEI. The CDR3 has 14 residues. The chain recombines TRBV2 with TRBJ1-1; 7 nucleotides match TRBD1. This TCR was recovered from a boy between 2 and 15 years old in good health and CMV-seronegative. Sequenced: PBMCs. The CDR3 DNA is TGTGCCGTCCGGCGGGACAGCCAGAACACTGAAGCTTTCTTT. This translates into CAVRRDSQNTEAFF.